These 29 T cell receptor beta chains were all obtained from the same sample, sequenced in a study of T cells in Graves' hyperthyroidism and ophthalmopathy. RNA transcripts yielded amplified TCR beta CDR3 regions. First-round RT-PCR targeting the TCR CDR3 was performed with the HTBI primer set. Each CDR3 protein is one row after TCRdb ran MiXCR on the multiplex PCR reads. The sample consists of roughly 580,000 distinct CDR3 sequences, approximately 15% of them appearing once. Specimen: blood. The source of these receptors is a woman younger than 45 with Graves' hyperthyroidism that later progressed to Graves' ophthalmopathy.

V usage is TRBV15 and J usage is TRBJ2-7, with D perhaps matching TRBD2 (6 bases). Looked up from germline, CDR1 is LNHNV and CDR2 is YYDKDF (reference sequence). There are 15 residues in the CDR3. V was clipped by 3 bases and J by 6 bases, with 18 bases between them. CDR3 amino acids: CATSRERAGSLEQYF. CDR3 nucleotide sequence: TGTGCCACCAGCAGGGAGCGGGCGGGGTCCCTCGAGCAGTACTTC. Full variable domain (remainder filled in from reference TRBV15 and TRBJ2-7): DAMVIQNPRYQVTQFGKPVTLSCSQTLNHNVMYWYQQKSSQAPKLLFHYYDKDFNNEADTPDNFQSRRPNTSFCFLDIRSPGLGDTAMYLCATSRERAGSLEQYFGPGTRLTVT.

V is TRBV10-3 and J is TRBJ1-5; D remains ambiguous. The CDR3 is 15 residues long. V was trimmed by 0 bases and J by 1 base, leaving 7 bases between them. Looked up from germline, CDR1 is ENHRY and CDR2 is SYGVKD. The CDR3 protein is CAISESGTSNQPQHF. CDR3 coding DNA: TGTGCCATCAGTGAGTCGGGCACCAGCAATCAGCCCCAGCATTTT.

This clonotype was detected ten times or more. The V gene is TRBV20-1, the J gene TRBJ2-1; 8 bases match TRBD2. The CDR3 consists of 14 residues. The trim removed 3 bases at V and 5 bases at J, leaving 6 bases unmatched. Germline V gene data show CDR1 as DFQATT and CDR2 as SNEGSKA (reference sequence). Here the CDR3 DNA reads TGCAGTGCTAGGATGCTAGCGGGTAACAATGAGCAGTTCTTC. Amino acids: CSARMLAGNNEQFF.

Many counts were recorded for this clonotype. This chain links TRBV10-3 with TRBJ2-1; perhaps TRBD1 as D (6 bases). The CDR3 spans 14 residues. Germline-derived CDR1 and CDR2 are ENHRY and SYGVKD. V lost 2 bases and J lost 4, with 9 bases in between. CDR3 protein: CAISETQGYNEQFF. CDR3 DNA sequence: TGTGCCATCAGTGAGACACAGGGTTACAATGAGCAGTTCTTC.

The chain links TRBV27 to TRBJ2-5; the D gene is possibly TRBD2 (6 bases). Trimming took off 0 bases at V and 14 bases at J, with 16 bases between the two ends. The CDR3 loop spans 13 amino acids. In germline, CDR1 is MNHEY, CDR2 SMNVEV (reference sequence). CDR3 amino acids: CASSLSVLAHLYF. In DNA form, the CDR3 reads TGTGCCAGCAGTTTATCGGTACTAGCCCACCTCTACTTC.

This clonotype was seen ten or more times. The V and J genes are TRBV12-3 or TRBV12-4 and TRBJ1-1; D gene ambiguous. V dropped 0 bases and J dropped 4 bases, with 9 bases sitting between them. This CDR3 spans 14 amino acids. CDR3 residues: CASSLARSSTEAFF. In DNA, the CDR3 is TGTGCCAGCAGTTTAGCCCGGAGCTCCACTGAAGCTTTCTTT.

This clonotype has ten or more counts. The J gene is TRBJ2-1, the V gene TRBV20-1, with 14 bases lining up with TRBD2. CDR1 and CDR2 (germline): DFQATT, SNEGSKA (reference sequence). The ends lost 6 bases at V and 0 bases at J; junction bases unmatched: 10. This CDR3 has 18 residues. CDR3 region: CSARLAGGIGASYNEQFF. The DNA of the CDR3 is TGCAGTGCAAGACTAGCGGGAGGGATAGGGGCCTCCTACAATGAGCAGTTCTTC.

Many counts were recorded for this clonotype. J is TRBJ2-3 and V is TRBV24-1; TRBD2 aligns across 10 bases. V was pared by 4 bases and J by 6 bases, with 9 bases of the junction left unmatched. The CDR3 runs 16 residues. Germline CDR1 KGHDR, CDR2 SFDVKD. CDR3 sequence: CATSEVAGGQEDTQYF. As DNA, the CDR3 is TGTGCCACCAGTGAGGTAGCGGGAGGTCAAGAGGATACGCAGTATTTT.

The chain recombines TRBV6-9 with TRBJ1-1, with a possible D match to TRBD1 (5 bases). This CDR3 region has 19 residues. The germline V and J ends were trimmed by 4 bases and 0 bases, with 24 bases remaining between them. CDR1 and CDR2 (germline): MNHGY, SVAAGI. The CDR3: CASSSYSPRVRSMNTEAFF. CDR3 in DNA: TGTGCCAGCAGTTCATATTCCCCCAGGGTACGGTCCATGAACACTGAAGCTTTCTTT.

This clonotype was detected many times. CDR3 protein: CASSSEGGKAFF. As DNA, the CDR3 is TGTGCCAGCAGCTCCGAGGGGGGGAAAGCTTTCTTT. The V call is TRBV11-2, the J call TRBJ1-1; D possibly corresponds to TRBD1 (6 bases). The V end lost 4 bases, the J end lost 9 bases, and 12 bases lay between the germline ends. This CDR3 region has 12 residues. Germline-derived CDR1 and CDR2 are SGHAT and FQNNGV.

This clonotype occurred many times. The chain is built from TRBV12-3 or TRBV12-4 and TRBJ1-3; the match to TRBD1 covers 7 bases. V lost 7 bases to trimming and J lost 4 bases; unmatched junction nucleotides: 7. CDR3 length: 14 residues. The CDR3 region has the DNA TGTGCCAGCACCCCGACAGGGACGGGAAACACCATATATTTT. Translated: CASTPTGTGNTIYF.

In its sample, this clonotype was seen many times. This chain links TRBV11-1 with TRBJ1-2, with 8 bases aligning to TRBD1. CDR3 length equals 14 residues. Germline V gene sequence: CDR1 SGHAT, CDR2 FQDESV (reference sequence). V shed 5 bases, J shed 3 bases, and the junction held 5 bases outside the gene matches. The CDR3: CASSQQTGDYGYTF. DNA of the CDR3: TGTGCCAGCAGCCAACAGACAGGGGACTATGGCTACACCTTC.

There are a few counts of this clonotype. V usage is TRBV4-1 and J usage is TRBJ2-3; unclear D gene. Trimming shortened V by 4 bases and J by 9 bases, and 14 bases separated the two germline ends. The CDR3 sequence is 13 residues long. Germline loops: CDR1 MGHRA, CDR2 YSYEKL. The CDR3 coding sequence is TGCGCCAGCAGCCCATTCATTCAGCAGACGCAGTATTTT. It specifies CASSPFIQQTQYF.

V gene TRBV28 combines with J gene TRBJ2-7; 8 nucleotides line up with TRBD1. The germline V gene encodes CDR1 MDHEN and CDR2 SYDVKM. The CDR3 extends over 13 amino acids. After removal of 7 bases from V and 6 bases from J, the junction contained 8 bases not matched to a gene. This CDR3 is CASNDRGIGEQYF. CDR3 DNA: TGTGCCAGCAATGACAGGGGAATCGGCGAGCAGTACTTC.

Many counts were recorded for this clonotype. CDR3 sequence reads: CSARLGETQYF. The CDR3 coding sequence is TGCAGTGCTAGACTGGGAGAGACCCAGTACTTC. The rearrangement links TRBV20-1 to TRBJ2-5; D gene uncertain. The CDR3 is 11 residues long. The germline V and J ends were trimmed by 2 bases and 4 bases, with 5 bases remaining between them. Germline lookup yields CDR1 DFQATT and CDR2 SNEGSKA (reference sequence).

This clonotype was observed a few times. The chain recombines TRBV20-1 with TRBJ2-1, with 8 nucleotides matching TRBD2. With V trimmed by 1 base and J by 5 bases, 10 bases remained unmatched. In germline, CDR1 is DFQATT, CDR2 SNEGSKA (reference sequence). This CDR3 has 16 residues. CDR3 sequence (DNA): TGCAGTGCTAGAGGACCCGGGGGGGCCCCTCACAATGAGCAGTTCTTC. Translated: CSARGPGGAPHNEQFF.

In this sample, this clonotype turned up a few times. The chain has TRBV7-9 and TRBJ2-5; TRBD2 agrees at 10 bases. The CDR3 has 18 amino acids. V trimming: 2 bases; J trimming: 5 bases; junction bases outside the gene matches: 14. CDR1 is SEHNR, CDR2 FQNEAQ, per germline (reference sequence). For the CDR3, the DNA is TGTGCCAGCAGCTTACGTCCTAGCGGGAGCAGTTATAGGGAGACCCAGTACTTC. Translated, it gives CASSLRPSGSSYRETQYF.

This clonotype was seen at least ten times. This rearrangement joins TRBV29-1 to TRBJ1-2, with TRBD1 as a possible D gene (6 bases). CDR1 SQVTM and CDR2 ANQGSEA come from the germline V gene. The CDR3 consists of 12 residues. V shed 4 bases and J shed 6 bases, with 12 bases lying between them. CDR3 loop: CSVVVSGDGYTF. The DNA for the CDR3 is TGCAGCGTTGTGGTATCAGGGGATGGCTACACCTTC.

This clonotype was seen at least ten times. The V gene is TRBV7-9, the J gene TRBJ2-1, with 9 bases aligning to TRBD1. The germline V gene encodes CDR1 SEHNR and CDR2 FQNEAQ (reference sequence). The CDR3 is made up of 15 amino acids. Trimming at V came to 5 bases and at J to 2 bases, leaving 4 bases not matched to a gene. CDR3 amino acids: CASSVDRGPYNEQFF. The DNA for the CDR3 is TGTGCCAGCAGCGTGGACAGGGGCCCCTACAATGAGCAGTTCTTC.

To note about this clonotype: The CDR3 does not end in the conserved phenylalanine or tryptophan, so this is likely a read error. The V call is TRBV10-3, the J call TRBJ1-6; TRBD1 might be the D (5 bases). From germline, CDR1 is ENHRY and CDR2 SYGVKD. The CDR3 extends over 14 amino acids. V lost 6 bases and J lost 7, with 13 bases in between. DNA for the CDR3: TGTGCCATCAGGAGTGGGACGATGAATTCACCCCTCCACCTT. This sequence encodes CAIRSGTMNSPLHL.

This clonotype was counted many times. The CDR3 here is CSAQGRDYEQYF. The DNA for the CDR3 is TGCAGCGCCCAGGGGCGGGACTACGAGCAGTACTTC. This chain connects TRBV29-1 to TRBJ2-7; D is tentatively TRBD1 or TRBD2 (6 bases each). Trimming stripped 7 bases from V and 3 bases from J, with 13 bases between. The CDR3 length is 12 residues. Germline values: CDR1 SQVTM, CDR2 ANQGSEA.

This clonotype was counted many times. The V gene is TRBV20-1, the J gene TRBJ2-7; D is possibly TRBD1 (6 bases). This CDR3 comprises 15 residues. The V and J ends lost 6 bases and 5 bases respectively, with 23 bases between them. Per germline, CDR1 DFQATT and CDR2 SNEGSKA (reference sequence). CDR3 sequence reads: CSADNGGGVSNEQYF. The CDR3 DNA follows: TGCAGTGCCGACAATGGGGGCGGTGTATCAAACGAGCAGTACTTC.

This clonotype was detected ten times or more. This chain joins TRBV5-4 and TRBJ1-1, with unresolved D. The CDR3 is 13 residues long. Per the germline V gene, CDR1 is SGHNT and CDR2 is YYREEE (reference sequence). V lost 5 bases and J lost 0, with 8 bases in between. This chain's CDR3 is CASRGYMNTEAFF. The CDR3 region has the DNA TGTGCCAGCAGAGGGTACATGAACACTGAAGCTTTCTTT.

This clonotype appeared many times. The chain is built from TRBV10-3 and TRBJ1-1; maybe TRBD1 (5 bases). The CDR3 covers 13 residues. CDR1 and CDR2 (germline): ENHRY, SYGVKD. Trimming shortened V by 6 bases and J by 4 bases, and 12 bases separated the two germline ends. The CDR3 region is CAISGGESTEAFF. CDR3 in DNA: TGTGCCATCAGCGGGGGGGAAAGCACTGAAGCTTTCTTT.

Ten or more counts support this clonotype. The CDR3 DNA reads TGTGCCAGCAGTCCAGGGACAGGGGGCAGTTATGGTCAGCCCCAGCATTTT. It encodes CASSPGTGGSYGQPQHF. This chain joins TRBV27 and TRBJ1-5; the match to TRBD1 covers 12 bases. V lost 5 bases, J lost 6 bases, and 11 bases stayed unmatched. The CDR3 totals 17 residues. Germline V gene data show CDR1 as MNHEY and CDR2 as SMNVEV (reference sequence).

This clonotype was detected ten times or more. The CDR3 protein is CASSFTASGSDEQFF. The DNA of the CDR3 is TGTGCCAGCAGTTTTACGGCTAGCGGGAGCGATGAGCAGTTCTTC. The chain recombines TRBV12-3 or TRBV12-4 with TRBJ2-1; TRBD2 agrees at 10 bases. The CDR3 runs 15 residues. Germline trimming cut 3 bases from V and 8 bases from J; bases unmatched to any gene: 7.

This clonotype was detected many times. CDR3 amino acids: CSATGTSALNEQFF. CDR3 nucleotides: TGCAGTGCAACCGGGACTAGCGCCCTCAATGAGCAGTTCTTC. This chain connects TRBV20-1 to TRBJ2-1; 10 positions match TRBD2. From germline, CDR1 is DFQATT and CDR2 SNEGSKA (reference sequence). The CDR3 consists of 14 residues. The trim removed 6 bases at V and 6 bases at J, leaving 8 bases unmatched.

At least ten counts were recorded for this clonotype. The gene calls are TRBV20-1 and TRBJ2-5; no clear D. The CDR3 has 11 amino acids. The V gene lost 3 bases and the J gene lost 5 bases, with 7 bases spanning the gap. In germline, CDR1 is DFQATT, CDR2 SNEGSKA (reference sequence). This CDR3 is CSASRVETQYF. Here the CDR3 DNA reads TGCAGTGCTAGTAGGGTGGAGACCCAGTACTTC.

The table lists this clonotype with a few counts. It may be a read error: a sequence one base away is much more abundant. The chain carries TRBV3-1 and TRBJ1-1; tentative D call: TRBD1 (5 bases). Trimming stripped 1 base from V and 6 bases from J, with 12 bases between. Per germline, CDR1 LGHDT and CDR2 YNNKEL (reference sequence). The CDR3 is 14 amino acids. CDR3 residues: CASSQGGEGAEAFF. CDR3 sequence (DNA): TGTGCCAGCAGCCAAGGCGGGGAAGGGGCTGAAGCTTTCTTT.